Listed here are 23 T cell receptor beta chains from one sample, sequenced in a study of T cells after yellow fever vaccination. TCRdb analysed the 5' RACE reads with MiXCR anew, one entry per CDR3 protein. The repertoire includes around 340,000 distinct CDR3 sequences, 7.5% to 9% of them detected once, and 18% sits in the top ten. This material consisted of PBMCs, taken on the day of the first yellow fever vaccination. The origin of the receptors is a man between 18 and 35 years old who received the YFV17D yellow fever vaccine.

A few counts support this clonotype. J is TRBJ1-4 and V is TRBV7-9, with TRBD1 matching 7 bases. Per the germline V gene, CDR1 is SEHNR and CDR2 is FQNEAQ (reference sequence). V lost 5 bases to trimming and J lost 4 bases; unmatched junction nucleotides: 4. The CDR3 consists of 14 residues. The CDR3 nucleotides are TGTGCCAGCAGCCGGGACAGCATTAATGAAAAACTGTTTTTT. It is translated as CASSRDSINEKLFF.

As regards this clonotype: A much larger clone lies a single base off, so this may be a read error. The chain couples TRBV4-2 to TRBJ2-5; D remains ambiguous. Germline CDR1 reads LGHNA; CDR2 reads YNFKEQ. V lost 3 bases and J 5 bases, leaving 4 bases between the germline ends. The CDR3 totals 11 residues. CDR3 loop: CASSHGETQYF. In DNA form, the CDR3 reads TGTGCCAGCAGCCACGGGGAGACCCAGTACTTC.

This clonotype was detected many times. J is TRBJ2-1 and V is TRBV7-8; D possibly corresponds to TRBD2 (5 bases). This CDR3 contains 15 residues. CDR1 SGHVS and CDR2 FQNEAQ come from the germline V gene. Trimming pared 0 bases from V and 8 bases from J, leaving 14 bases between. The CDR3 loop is CASSLAGAFDYEQFF. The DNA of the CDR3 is TGTGCCAGCAGCTTAGCGGGAGCTTTTGACTATGAGCAGTTCTTC.

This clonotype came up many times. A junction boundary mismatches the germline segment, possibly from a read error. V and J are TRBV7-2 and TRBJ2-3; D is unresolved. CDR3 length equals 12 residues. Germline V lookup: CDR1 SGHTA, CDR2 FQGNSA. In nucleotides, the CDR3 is TGCGCCAGCAGCTTATACACAGATACGCAGTATTTT. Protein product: CASSLYTDTQYF.

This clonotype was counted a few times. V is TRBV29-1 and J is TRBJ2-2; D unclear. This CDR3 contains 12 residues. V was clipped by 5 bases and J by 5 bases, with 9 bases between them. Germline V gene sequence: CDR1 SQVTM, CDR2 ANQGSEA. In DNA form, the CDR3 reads TGCAGCGTTCCAGACCCAACCGGGGAGCTGTTTTTT. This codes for CSVPDPTGELFF.

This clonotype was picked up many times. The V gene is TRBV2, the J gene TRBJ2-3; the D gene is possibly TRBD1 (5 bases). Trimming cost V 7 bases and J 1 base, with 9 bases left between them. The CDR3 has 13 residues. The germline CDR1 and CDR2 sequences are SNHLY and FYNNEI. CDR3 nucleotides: TGTGCCAGCAAGGGCAGGGGCACAGATACGCAGTATTTT. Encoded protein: CASKGRGTDTQYF.

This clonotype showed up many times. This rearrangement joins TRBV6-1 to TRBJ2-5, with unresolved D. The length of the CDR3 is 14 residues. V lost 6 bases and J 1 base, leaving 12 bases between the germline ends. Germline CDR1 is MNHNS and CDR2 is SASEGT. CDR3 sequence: CASSLGSPQETQYF. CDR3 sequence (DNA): TGTGCCAGCAGCCTAGGCAGCCCCCAAGAGACCCAGTACTTC.

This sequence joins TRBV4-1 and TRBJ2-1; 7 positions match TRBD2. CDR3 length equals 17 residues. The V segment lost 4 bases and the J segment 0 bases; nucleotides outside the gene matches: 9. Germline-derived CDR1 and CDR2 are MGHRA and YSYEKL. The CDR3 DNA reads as TGCGCCAGCAGCCTACGAAGCGGGACGGACTCCTACAATGAGCAGTTCTTC. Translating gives CASSLRSGTDSYNEQFF.

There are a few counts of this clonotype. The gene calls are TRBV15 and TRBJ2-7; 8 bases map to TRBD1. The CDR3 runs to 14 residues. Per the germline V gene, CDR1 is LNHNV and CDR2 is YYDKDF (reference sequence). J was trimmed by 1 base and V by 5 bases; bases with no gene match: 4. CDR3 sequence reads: CATSDRDRSYEQYV. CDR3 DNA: TGTGCCACCAGCGACCGGGACAGGTCCTACGAGCAGTACGTC.

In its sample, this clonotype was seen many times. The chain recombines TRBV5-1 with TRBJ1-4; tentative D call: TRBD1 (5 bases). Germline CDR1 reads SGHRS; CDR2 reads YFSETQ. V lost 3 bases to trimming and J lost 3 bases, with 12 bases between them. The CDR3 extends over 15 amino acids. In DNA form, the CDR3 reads TGCGCCAGCAGCTCTCAGGGTACAGCTAATGAAAAACTGTTTTTT. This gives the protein CASSSQGTANEKLFF.

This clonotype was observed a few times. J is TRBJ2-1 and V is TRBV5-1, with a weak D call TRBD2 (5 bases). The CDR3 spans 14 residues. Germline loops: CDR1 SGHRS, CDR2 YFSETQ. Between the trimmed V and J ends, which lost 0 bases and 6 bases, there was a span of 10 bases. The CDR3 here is CASSLGGLVNEQFF. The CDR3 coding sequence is TGCGCCAGCAGCTTGGGAGGACTTGTCAATGAGCAGTTCTTC.

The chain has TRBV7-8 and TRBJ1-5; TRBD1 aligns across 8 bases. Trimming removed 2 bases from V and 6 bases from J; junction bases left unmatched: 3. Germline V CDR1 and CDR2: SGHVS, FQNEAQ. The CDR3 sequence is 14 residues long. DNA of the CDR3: TGTGCCAGCAGCTTAAGGCAGGGGGCTCAGCCCCAGCATTTT. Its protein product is CASSLRQGAQPQHF.

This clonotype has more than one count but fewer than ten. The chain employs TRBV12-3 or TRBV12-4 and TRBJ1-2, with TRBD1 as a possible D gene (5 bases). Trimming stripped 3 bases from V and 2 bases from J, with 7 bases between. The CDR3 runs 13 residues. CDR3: CASSFKGNYGYTF. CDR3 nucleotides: TGTGCCAGCAGTTTTAAGGGGAACTATGGCTACACCTTC.

The CDR3, as DNA: TGTGCCAGCACGCGCCCTGACAGCACAGATACGCAGTATTTT. Protein: CASTRPDSTDTQYF. This chain joins TRBV5-6 and TRBJ2-3; D ambiguous. V gave up 6 bases and J gave up 0 bases, with 11 bases separating them. Germline V CDR1 and CDR2: SGHDT, YYEEEE. The length of the CDR3 is 14 residues.

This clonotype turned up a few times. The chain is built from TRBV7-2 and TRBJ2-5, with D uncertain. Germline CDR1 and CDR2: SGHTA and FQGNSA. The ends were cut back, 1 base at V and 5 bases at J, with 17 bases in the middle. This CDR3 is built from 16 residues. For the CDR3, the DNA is TGTGCCAGCAGCTTAGGTGGGTCAACAAGTCTGGAGACCCAGTACTTC. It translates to CASSLGGSTSLETQYF. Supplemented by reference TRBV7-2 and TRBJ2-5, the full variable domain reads GAGVSQSPSNKVTEKGKDVELRCDPISGHTALYWYRQSLGQGLEFLIYFQGNSAPDKSGLPSDRFSAERTGGSVSTLTIQRTQQEDSAVYLCASSLGGSTSLETQYFGPGTRLLVL.

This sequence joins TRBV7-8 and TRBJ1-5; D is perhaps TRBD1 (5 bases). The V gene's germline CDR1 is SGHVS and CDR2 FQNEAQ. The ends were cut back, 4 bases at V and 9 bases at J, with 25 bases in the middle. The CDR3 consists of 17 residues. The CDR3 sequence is CASSSQLGGVGLRPQHF. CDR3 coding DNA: TGTGCCAGCAGCTCACAATTGGGGGGAGTGGGACTGCGGCCCCAGCATTTT.

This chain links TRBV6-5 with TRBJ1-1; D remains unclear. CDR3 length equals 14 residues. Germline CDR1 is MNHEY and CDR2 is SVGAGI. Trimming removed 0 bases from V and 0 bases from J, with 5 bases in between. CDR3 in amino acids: CASSYSPLNTEAFF. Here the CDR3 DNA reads TGTGCCAGCAGTTACTCGCCTTTGAACACTGAAGCTTTCTTT.

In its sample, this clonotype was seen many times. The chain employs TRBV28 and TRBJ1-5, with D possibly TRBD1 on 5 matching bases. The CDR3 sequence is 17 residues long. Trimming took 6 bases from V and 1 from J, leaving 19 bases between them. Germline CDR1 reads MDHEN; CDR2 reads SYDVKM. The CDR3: CASRTLIGVPSNQPQHF. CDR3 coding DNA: TGTGCCAGCAGAACGCTAATAGGGGTACCGAGCAATCAGCCCCAGCATTTT. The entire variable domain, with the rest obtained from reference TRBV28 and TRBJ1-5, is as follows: DVKVTQSSRYLVKRTGEKVFLECVQDMDHENMFWYRQDPGLGLRLIYFSYDVKMKEKGDIPEGYSVSREKKERFSLILESASTNQTSMYLCASRTLIGVPSNQPQHFGDGTRLSIL.

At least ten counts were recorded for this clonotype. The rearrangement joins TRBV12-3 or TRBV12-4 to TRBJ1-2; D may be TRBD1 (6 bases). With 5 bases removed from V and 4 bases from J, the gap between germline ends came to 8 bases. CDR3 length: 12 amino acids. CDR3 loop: CASSRGVYGYTF. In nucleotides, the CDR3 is TGTGCCAGCAGTAGGGGGGTCTATGGCTACACCTTC.

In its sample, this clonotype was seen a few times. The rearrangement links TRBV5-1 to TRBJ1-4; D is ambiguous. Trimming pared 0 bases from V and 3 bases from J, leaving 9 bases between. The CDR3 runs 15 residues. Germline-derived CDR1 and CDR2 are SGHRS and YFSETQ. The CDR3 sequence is CASSLGDSANEKLFF. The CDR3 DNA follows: TGCGCCAGCAGCTTGGGAGACTCGGCTAATGAAAAACTGTTTTTT.

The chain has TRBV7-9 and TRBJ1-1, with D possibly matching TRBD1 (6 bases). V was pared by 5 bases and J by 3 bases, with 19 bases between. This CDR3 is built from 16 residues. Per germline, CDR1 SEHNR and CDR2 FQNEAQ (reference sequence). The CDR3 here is CASSPPRGDRYTEAFF. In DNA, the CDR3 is TGTGCCAGCAGCCCGCCGAGGGGGGACCGATACACTGAAGCTTTCTTT.

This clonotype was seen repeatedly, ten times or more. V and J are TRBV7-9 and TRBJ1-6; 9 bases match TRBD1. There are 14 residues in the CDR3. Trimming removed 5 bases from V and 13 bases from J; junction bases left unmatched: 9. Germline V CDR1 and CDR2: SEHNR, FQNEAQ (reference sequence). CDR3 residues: CASSGQGRVPPLHF. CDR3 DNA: TGTGCCAGCAGCGGACAGGGGCGAGTTCCGCCCCTCCACTTT.

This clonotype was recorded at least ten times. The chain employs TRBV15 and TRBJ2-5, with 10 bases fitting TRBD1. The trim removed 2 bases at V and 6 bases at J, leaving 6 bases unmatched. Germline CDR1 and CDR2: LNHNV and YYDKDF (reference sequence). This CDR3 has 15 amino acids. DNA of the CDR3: TGTGCCACCAGCAGATCCGACAGGGGGCTGCAGACCCAGTACTTC. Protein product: CATSRSDRGLQTQYF.